This T cell receptor (beta chain) was sequenced during a study of yellow fever vaccine responses in identical twins. Whole-study results and caveats: Reported findings indicate that twins' vaccine T cell responses seemed partially convergent, partially personalized.

This clonotype came up once. Antigen specificity is unknown. Compared with germline, one end of the junction differs, possibly owing to a read error. CDR3 length: 11 residues. CDR1 is KGHSH and CDR2 is LQKENI in the germline V gene. TCRdb reprocessed the RT-PCR reads with MiXCR, giving one entry per CDR3 protein. The table includes almost 5,500 distinct CDR3 sequences, roughly 90% detected once. This TCR was sampled from a woman aged 18 to 35 who received the yellow fever vaccine. This specimen was T cells from blood (PBMCs), unsorted or a sorted subset (not recorded which), taken before or after yellow fever vaccination (not recorded which). This chain links TRBV18 with TRBJ2-7; 7 bases map to TRBD1. The CDR3 protein is CASSADRDQWF. For the CDR3, the DNA is TGTGCCAGCTCAGCAGACAGGGACCAGTGGTTC.